Listed here is a single T cell receptor beta chain. In the study's own analysis: The assay estimated nucleated cells by amplifying reference gene primers. Only in-frame clones appear in the TCRdb table, and some are missing; sequencing was by immunoSEQ multiplex PCR. V, J and clone size were drawn from that table, and D and trimming were deduced from the DNA. The profile covers fewer than 85,000 clones, with 80% to 90% appearing a single time and 4.6% taken by the ten largest. The record originates from a study of blood T cell repertoires in COVID-19. The overall study: The United States, Italy and Spain supplied acute and convalescent COVID-19 samples. T cells, B-cell-depleted T cells, or PBMCs provided the cDNA or gDNA that served as material.

The CDR3 sequence is 14 residues long. The V gene's germline CDR1 is MNHNS and CDR2 SASEGT. V trimming: 0 bases; J trimming: 8 bases; junction bases outside the gene matches: 6. This sequence originates from a man over 45 with active COVID-19. The rearrangement links TRBV6-1 to TRBJ1-2; 7 bases are a match to TRBD1. The sample consisted of peripheral blood. The CDR3 sequence: CASSEAGGRGGYTF. The CDR3 nucleotides are TGTGCCAGCAGTGAAGCGGGCGGCAGGGGGGGCTACACCTTC.